The 9 T cell receptor beta chains reported below all come from one sample, sequenced in a study of T cell responses to AZD1222 COVID-19 vaccine. Produced via immunoSEQ multiplex PCR; TCRdb's table is partial and in-frame only. The repertoire holds 150,000 to 200,000 clones, with approximately 90% as singletons. The material was peripheral blood, obtained on day 0 of AZD1222 vaccination. Receptor source: an adult in good health.

This rearrangement joins TRBV9 to TRBJ1-1; D gene ambiguous. In germline, CDR1 is SGDLS, CDR2 YYNGEE. The V gene lost 4 bases and the J gene lost 0 bases, with 16 bases spanning the gap. This CDR3 spans 16 amino acids. The CDR3 sequence is CASSSQDGFLNTEAFF. CDR3 sequence (DNA): TGTGCCAGCAGCAGCCAGGACGGGTTCCTGAACACTGAAGCTTTCTTT.

This clone was observed once. V gene TRBV21-1 combines with J gene TRBJ1-3; whether TRBD1, the table's D call, matches the DNA was not checked. TRBV21-1 is a pseudogene segment. The CDR3 loop spans 17 amino acids. The CDR3 spells CASSTRDSPSSGNTIYF. The CDR3 DNA is TGTGCCAGCAGCACTCGGGACAGCCCCTCCTCTGGAAACACCATATATTTT.

This clone has just one count. The chain carries TRBV27 and TRBJ2-3; a possible D gene is TRBD2 (5 bases). The CDR3 covers 14 residues. Trimming took 2 bases from V and 5 from J, leaving 11 bases between them. Looked up from germline, CDR1 is MNHEY and CDR2 is SMNVEV (reference sequence). The CDR3 DNA follows: TGTGCCAGCAGTTTAATGCGGGCTGGAGATACGCAGTATTTT. Protein sequence: CASSLMRAGDTQYF.

The CDR3, as DNA: TGTGCCAGTAATGCCAGGGTCAACACCGGGGAGCTGTTTTTT. Its translation: CASNARVNTGELFF. The V and J genes are TRBV19 and TRBJ2-2, with TRBD1 as a possible D gene (5 bases). V shed 7 bases and J shed 2 bases, with 11 bases lying between them. The CDR3 runs to 14 residues. The germline V gene encodes CDR1 LNHDA and CDR2 SQIVND (reference sequence).

This sequence joins TRBV4-2 and TRBJ2-7; D is uncertain. The CDR3 is 15 amino acids. Germline loops: CDR1 LGHNA, CDR2 YNFKEQ. V gave up 1 base and J gave up 2 bases, with 12 bases separating them. CDR3: CASSQAGNQAYEQYF. The CDR3 region has the DNA TGTGCCAGCAGCCAAGCAGGTAATCAGGCCTACGAGCAGTACTTC.

This clone has a single count. The genes are TRBV4-3 and TRBJ1-2; D unclear. Germline CDR1 reads LGHNA; CDR2 reads YSLEER. Trimming removed 4 bases from V and 8 bases from J, with 17 bases in between. This CDR3 is 14 amino acids long. The CDR3 coding sequence is TGCGCCAGCAGCCCGCAAAGGCCCGACCGGGGCTACACCTTC. This translates into CASSPQRPDRGYTF.

The rearrangement joins TRBV2 to TRBJ1-2; D is unresolved. The CDR3 runs to 10 residues. Trimming stripped 5 bases from V and 8 bases from J, with 6 bases between. Germline CDR1 is SNHLY and CDR2 is FYNNEI. CDR3 sequence reads: CASSQEGYTF. The CDR3 DNA sequence: TGTGCCAGCAGTCAGGAGGGCTACACCTTC.

In its sample, this clone was seen a few times. This chain joins TRBV7-2 and TRBJ2-7, with 11 nucleotides matching TRBD2. Germline assignment: CDR1 SGHTA and CDR2 FQGNSA. This CDR3 is 15 amino acids long. Trimming took 5 bases from V and 5 from J; bases not matched to a gene: 8. CDR3 DNA sequence: TGTGCCAGCAGCCTGACTAGCGGGGTTCTAAACGAGCAGTACTTC. Amino acid sequence: CASSLTSGVLNEQYF.

In DNA, the CDR3 is TGTGCCAGCAGCTTACAGACAGGGTTCAGCTACGAGCAGTACTTC. This gives the protein CASSLQTGFSYEQYF. The chain recombines TRBV11-2 with TRBJ2-7; 7 bases fit TRBD1. V gave up 2 bases and J gave up 3 bases; unmatched junction bases: 7. CDR1 is SGHAT, CDR2 FQNNGV, per germline. The length of the CDR3 is 15 residues.